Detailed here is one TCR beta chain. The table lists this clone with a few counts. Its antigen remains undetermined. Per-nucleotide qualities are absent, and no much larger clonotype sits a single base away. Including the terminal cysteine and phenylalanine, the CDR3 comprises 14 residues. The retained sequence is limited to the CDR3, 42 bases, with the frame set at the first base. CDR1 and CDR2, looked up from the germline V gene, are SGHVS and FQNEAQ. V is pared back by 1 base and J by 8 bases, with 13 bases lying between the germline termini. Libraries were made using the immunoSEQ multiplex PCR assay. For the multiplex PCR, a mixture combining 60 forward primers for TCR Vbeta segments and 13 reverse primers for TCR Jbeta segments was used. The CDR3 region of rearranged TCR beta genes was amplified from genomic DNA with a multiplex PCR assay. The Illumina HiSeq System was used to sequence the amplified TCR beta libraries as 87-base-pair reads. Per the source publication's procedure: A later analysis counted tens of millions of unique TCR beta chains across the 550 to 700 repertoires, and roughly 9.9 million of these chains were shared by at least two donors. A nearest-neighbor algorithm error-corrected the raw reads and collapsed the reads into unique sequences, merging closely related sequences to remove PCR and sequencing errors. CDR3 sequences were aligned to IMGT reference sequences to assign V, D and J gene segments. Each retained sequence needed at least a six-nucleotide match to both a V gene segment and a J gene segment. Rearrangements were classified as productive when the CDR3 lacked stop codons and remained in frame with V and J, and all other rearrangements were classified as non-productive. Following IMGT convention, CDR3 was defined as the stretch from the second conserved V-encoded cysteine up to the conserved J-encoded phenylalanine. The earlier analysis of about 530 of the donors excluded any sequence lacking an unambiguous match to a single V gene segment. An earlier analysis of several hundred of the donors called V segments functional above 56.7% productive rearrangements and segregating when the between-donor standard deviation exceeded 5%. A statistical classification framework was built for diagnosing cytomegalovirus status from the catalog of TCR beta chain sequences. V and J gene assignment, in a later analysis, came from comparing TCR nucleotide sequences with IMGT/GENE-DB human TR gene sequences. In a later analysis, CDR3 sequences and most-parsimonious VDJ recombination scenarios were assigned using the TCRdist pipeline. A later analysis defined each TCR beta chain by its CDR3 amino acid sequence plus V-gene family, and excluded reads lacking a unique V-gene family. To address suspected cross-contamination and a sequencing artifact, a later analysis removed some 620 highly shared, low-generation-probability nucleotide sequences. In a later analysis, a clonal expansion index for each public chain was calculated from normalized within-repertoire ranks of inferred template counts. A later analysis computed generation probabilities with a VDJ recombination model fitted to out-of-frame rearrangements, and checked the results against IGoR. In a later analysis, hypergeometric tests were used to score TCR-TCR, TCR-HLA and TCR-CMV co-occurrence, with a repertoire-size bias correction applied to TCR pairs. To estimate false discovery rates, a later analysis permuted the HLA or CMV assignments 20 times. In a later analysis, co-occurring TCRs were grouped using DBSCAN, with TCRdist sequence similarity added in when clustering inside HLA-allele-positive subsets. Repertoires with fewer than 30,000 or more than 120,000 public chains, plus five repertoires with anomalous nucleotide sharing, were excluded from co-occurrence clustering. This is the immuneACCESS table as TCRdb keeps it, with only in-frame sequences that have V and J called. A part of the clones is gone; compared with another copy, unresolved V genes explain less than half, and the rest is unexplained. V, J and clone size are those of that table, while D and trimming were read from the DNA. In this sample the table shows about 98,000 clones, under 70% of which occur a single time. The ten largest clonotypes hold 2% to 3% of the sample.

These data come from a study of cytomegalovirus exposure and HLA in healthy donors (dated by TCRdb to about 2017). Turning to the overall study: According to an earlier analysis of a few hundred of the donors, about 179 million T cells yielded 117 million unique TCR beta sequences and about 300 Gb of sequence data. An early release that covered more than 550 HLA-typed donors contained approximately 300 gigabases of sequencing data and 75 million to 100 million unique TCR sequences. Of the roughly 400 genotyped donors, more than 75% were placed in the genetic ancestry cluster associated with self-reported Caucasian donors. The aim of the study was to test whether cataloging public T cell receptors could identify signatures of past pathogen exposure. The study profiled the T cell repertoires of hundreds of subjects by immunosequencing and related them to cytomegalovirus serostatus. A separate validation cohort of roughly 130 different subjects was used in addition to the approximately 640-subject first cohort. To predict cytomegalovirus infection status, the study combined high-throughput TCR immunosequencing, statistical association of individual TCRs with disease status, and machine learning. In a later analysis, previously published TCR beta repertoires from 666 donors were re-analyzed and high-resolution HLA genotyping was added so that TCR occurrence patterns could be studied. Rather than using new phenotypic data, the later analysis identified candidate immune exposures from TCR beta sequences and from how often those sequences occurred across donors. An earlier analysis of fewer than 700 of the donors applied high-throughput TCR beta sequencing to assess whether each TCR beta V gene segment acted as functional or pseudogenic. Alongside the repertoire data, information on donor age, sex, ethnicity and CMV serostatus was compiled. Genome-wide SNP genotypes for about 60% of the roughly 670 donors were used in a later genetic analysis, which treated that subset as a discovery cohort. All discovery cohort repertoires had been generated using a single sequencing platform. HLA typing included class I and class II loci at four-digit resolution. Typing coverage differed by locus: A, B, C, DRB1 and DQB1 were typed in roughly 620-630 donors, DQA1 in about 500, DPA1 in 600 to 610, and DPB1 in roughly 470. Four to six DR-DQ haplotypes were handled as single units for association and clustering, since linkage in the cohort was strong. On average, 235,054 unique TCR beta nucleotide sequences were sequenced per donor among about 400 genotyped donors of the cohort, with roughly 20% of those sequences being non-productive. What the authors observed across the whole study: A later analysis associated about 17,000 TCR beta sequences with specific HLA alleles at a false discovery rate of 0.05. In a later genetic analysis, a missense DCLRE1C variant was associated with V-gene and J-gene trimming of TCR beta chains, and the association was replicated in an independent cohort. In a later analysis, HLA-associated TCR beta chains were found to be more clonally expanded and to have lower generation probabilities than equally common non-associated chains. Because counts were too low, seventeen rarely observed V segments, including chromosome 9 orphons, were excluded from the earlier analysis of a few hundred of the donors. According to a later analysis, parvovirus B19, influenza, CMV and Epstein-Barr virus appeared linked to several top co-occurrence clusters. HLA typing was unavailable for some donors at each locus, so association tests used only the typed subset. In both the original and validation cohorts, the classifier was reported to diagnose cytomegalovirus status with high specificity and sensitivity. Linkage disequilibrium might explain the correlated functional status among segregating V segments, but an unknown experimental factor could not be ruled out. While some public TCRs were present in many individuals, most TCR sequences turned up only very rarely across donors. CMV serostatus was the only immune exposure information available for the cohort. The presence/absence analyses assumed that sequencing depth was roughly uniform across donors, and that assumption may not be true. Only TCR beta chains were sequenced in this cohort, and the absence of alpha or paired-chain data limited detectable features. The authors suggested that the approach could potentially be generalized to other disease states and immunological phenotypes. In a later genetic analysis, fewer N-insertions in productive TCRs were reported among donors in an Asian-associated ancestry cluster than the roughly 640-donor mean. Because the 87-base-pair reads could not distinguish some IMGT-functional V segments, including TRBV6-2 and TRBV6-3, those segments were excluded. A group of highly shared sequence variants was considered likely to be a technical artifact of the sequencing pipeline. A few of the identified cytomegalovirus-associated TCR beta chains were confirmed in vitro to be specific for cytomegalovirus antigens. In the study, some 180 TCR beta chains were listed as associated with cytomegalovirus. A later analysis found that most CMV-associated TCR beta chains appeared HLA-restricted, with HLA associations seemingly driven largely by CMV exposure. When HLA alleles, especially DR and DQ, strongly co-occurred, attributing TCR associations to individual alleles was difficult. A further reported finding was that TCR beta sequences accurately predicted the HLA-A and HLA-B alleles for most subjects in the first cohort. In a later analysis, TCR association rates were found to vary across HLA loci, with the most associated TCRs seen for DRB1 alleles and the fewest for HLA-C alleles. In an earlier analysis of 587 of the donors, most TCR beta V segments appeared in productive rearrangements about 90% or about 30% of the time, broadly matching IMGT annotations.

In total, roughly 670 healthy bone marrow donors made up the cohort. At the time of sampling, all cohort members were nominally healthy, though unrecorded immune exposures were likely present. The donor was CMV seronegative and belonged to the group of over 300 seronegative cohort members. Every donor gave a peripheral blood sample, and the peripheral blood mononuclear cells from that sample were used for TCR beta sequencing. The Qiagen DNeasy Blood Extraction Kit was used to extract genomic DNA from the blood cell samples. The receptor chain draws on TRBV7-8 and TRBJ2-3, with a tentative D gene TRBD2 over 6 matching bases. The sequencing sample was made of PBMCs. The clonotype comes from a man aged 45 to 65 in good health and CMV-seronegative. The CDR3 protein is CASSLGGGVTTQYF. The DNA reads TGTGCCAGCAGCTTAGGTGGCGGGGTCACTACGCAGTATTTT.